This paragraph covers one T cell receptor (beta chain) sequence. This CDR3 contains 13 residues. Germline CDR1 is ENHRY and CDR2 is SYGVKD. The V and J ends lost 7 bases and 4 bases, in that order; junction bases with no gene match: 3. This specimen belongs to a study of blood T cell repertoires in COVID-19. Overall study context: Sites across the United States, Italy and Spain contributed samples from acute and convalescent COVID-19.

Libraries were prepared by immunoSEQ multiplex PCR; TCRdb keeps only in-frame clonotypes and omits some of them. The sample carries about 480,000 clones, roughly 87% recorded once. V and J are TRBV10-3 and TRBJ2-1; 8 nucleotides agree with TRBD1. The specimen was peripheral blood. This clonotype was obtained from a man younger than 35 with COVID-19, enrolled during active disease. The CDR3 coding sequence is TGTGCCATCAACAGGGGGGATTACAATGAGCAGTTCTTC. This codes for CAINRGDYNEQFF.